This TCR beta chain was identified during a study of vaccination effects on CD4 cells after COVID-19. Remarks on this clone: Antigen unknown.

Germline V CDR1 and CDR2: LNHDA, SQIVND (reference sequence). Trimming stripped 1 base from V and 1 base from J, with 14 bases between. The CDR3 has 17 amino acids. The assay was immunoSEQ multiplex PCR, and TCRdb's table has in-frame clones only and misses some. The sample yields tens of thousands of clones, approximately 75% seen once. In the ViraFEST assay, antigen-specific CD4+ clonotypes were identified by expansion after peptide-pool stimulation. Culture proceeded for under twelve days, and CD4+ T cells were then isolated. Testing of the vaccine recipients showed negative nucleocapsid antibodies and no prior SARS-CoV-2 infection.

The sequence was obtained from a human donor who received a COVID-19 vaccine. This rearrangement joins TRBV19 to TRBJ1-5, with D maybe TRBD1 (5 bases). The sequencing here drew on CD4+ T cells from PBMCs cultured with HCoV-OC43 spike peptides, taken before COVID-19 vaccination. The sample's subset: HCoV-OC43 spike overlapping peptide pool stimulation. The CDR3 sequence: CASSIVGGGMSNQPQHF. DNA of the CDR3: TGTGCCAGTAGTATAGTTGGGGGAGGAATGAGCAATCAGCCCCAGCATTTT.